This TCR beta chain originates from a study of CD8 T cells in Susac syndrome. With 1 base clipped from V and 5 bases from J, the junction kept 4 bases outside the gene matches. Looked up from germline, CDR1 is MNHNY and CDR2 is SVGAGI (reference sequence). The CDR3 has 15 residues. RNA amounts of about 0.5 to 1 ug underwent reverse transcription with random hexamers. Each CDR3 protein gets one entry after TCRdb re-called the immunoSEQ multiplex PCR reads with MiXCR. The table has more than 95,000 distinct CDR3 sequences, about 95% seen once. The chain links TRBV6-6 to TRBJ2-2; 7 nucleotides agree with TRBD1. Sequencing used CD8+ T cells from PBMCs. The source is a human donor with Susac syndrome. The CDR3 loop reads CASSYLTGKTGELFF. The CDR3 DNA follows: TGTGCCAGCAGTTACTTGACAGGGAAAACCGGGGAGCTGTTTTTT.